These 3 T cell receptor beta chains were all obtained from the same sample, sequenced in a study of T cells in Graves' hyperthyroidism and ophthalmopathy. The CDR3 regions of TCR beta were amplified from RNA transcripts. The TCR CDR3 was amplified in a first-round RT-PCR using the HTBI primer set. TCRdb analysed the multiplex PCR reads with MiXCR anew, one entry per CDR3 protein. This table has nearly 750,000 distinct CDR3 sequences, just over 35% appearing once. Sequenced input: blood. Source of these receptors: a woman between 40 and 55 years old with Graves' hyperthyroidism.

The CDR3 loop reads CASSQERLRGTPNEKLFF. As DNA, the CDR3 is TGTGCCAGCAGCCAAGAGCGGTTGAGGGGCACGCCTAATGAAAAACTGTTTTTT. The gene calls are TRBV14 and TRBJ1-4; maybe TRBD1 (5 bases). The germline V gene encodes CDR1 SGHDN and CDR2 FVKESK. The CDR3 has 18 amino acids. Trimming took 0 bases from V and 3 from J, leaving 17 bases between them.

The chain carries TRBV20-1 and TRBJ1-4; D call uncertain. V was cut by 6 bases and J by 5 bases, with 7 bases left in between. Germline-derived CDR1 and CDR2 are DFQATT and SNEGSKA (reference sequence). This CDR3 region has 11 residues. The DNA for the CDR3 is TGCAGTGCGTGGGCGAATGAAAAACTGTTTTTT. Its protein product is CSAWANEKLFF.

The chain links TRBV5-1 to TRBJ2-7; maybe TRBD2 (6 bases). TRBJ2-1 matches the DNA end more closely, so the J call is doubtful. The length of the CDR3 is 12 residues. Germline assignment: CDR1 SGHRS and CDR2 YFSETQ. Here the CDR3 reads CASNGGANEQFF. The CDR3, as DNA: TGCGCCAGCAACGGAGGGGCCAATGAGCAGTTCTTC.